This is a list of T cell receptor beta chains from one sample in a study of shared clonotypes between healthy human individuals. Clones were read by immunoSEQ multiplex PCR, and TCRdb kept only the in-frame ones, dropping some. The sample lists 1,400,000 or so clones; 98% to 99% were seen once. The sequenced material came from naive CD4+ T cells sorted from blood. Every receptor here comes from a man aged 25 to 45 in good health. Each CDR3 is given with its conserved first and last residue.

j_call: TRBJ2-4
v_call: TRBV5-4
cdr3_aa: CASSWGIGENIQYF

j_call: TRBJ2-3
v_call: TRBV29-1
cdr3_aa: CSDSADTQYF

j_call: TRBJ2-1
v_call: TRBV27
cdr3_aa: CASGLAAHNEQFF

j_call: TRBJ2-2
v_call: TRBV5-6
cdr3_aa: CASKAGGQAYGELFF

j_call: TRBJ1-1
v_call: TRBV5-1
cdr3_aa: CASSFTVQGAGMNTEAFF

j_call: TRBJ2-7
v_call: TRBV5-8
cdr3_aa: CASSLAPGGYEQYF

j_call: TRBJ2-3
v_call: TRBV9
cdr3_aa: CASSVVRAGGGDTQYF

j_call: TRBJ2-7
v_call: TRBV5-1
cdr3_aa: CASSLESEAGFYEQYF

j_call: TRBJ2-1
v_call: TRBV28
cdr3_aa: CASGGSYNEQFF

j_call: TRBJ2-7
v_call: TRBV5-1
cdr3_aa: CASSQGQGYYEQYF

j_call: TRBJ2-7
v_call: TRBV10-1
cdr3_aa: CASSEPGPRKEQYF

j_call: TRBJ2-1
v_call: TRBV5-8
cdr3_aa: CAIPDRGRTRFGEQFF

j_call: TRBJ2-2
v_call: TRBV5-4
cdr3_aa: CASSLAKTGGSGELFF

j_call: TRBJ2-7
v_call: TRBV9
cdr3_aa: CASSVSGTGPEQYF

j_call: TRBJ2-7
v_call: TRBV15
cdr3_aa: CATSRDLGWEQYF

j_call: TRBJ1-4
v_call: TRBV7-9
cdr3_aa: CASSERTGEKLFF

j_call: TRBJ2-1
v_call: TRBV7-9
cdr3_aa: CASSLGGTRLLEQFF

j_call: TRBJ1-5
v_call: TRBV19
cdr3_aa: CASSGGQPNQPQHF

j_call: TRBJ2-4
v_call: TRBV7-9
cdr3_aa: CASSPAWRVKNIQYF

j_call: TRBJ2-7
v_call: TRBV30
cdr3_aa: CAGSYRVDEQYF

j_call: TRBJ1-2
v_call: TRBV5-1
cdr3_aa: CASSSTGAAGPNAF

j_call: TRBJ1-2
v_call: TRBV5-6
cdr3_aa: CASSLAPGRGLSLYGYTF

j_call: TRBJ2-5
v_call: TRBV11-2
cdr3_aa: CASSELTIREGLWTQYF

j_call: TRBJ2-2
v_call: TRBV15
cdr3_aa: CATSPQGGTVTVGELFF

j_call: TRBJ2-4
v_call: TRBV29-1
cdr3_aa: CSAGEAKNIQYF

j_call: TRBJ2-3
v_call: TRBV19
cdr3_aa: CASADSHTDTQYF

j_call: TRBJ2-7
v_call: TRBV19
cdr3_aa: CASTQTSGSMYEQYF

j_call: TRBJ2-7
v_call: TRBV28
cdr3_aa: CASSLKGAGGYFYEQYF